These 17 T cell receptor beta chains were all obtained from the same sample, sequenced in a study of immune evolution from preneoplasia to lung adenocarcinoma. Libraries were prepared by immunoSEQ multiplex PCR; TCRdb keeps only in-frame clonotypes and omits some of them. Here the sample spans about 5,600 clones, about 80% being singletons. The sequencing input was FFPE lung adenocarcinoma in situ tissue. Receptor source: a person aged 60-79 years with lung adenocarcinoma.

The chain combines TRBV15 with TRBJ1-5; TRBD1 is a possible D gene (5 bases). The germline V gene encodes CDR1 LNHNV and CDR2 YYDKDF (reference sequence). CDR3 length: 16 amino acids. Trimming took off 0 bases at V and 5 bases at J, with 14 bases between the two ends. CDR3 nucleotides: TGTGCCACCAGCAGAGAAGTGTGGCAGGGTGATCAGCCCCAGCATTTT. Protein sequence: CATSREVWQGDQPQHF.

The CDR3 region is CASNPSTGGNTEAFF. The CDR3 DNA reads as TGTGCCAGCAACCCTTCGACAGGGGGGAACACTGAAGCTTTCTTT. The V and J genes are TRBV7-9 and TRBJ1-1; 9 bases fit TRBD1. Unmatched junction bases numbered 7, after V lost 7 bases and J lost 1 base. The germline CDR1 and CDR2 sequences are SEHNR and FQNEAQ (reference sequence). CDR3 length equals 15 residues.

The chain's CDR3 is CASSGTSGGNNEQFF. The CDR3 nucleotides are TGTGCCAGCAGTGGCACTAGCGGGGGAAACAATGAGCAGTTCTTC. The chain couples TRBV6-4 to TRBJ2-1; 11 bases agree with TRBD2. CDR1 and CDR2 from the germline V gene are MRHNA and SNTAGT. V lost 4 bases and J lost 5; bases outside the gene matches: 4. There are 15 residues in the CDR3.

The chain carries TRBV27 and TRBJ2-4; 9 bases map to TRBD2. Per germline, CDR1 MNHEY and CDR2 SMNVEV (reference sequence). The V segment lost 5 bases and the J segment 4 bases; nucleotides outside the gene matches: 9. This CDR3 is built from 16 residues. CDR3 in DNA: TGTGCCAGCAGTCTGACCATAGGACTAGCGAAAAACATTCAGTACTTC. Amino acids: CASSLTIGLAKNIQYF.

This clone is a singleton in its sample. The chain has TRBV5-4 and TRBJ2-5; the D is unclear. The CDR3 covers 13 residues. Germline assignment: CDR1 SGHNT and CDR2 YYREEE (reference sequence). Between the trimmed V and J ends, which lost 2 bases and 3 bases, there was a span of 8 bases. The CDR3 bases are TGTGCCAGCAGCTTTCTACAGAAAGAGACCCAGTACTTC. It codes for CASSFLQKETQYF.

This clone was seen only once. This chain uses TRBV28 with TRBJ2-1; TRBD1 might be the D (7 bases). Germline V CDR1 and CDR2: MDHEN, SYDVKM. The CDR3 is 14 residues long. With 6 bases removed from V and 2 bases from J, the gap between germline ends came to 11 bases. CDR3 nucleotide sequence: TGTGCCAGCAGGCGGGACAGCACCTACAATGAGCAGTTCTTC. Protein product: CASRRDSTYNEQFF.

The V and J genes are TRBV6-5 and TRBJ2-5; TRBD2 matches at 7 bases. Germline V gene lookup returns CDR1 MNHEY and CDR2 SVGAGI. This CDR3 is 13 amino acids long. V dropped 4 bases and J dropped 4; count of bases not matched to a gene: 3. DNA of the CDR3: TGTGCCAGCAGTTCGGGGAGGGCAGAGACCCAGTACTTC. Its protein product is CASSSGRAETQYF.

The chain combines TRBV11-3 with TRBJ1-1; D may be TRBD1 (6 bases). Germline V lookup: CDR1 SGHNT, CDR2 YENEEA. The CDR3 extends over 13 amino acids. V gave up 1 base and J gave up 8 bases, with 11 bases separating them. The DNA of the CDR3 is TGTGCCAGCAGCTTAGGTACCGGGACAGAAGCTTTCTTT. It codes for CASSLGTGTEAFF. Based on the CDR3 plus reference TRBV11-3 and TRBJ1-1, the full variable domain is EAGVVQSPRYKIIEKKQPVAFWCNPISGHNTLYWYLQNLGQGPELLIRYENEEAVDDSQLPKDRFSAERLKGVDSTLKIQPAELGDSAVYLCASSLGTGTEAFFGQGTRLTVV.

The V call is TRBV15, the J call TRBJ1-1, with D tentatively TRBD1 (5 bases). Germline CDR1 LNHNV, CDR2 YYDKDF (reference sequence). The CDR3 loop spans 14 amino acids. The V end lost 3 bases, the J end lost 1 base, and 9 bases lay between the germline ends. The CDR3 reads CATSRGRTNTEAFF. The CDR3 bases are TGTGCCACCAGCAGGGGACGGACGAACACTGAAGCTTTCTTT. Looking up the rest from reference TRBV15 and TRBJ1-1 gives the full variable domain: DAMVIQNPRYQVTQFGKPVTLSCSQTLNHNVMYWYQQKSSQAPKLLFHYYDKDFNNEADTPDNFQSRRPNTSFCFLDIRSPGLGDTAMYLCATSRGRTNTEAFFGQGTRLTVV.

The table lists this clone with a few counts. The chain recombines TRBV7-9 with TRBJ2-7, with 7 bases that match TRBD1. CDR1 and CDR2 (germline): SEHNR, FQNEAQ (reference sequence). CDR3 length equals 15 residues. Trimming removed 0 bases from V and 7 bases from J; junction bases left unmatched: 9. CDR3: CASSLAQTGPREQYF. CDR3 coding DNA: TGTGCCAGCAGCTTAGCCCAGACAGGGCCGAGGGAGCAGTACTTC.

The chain has TRBV5-4 and TRBJ2-5; a possible D gene is TRBD2 (5 bases). In germline, CDR1 is SGHNT, CDR2 YYREEE (reference sequence). The CDR3 runs to 14 residues. Trimming removed 4 bases at V and 5 bases at J, with 15 bases between. The CDR3 is CASSLTSRVETQYF. The DNA for the CDR3 is TGTGCCAGCAGCCTCACTAGTAGGGTCGAGACCCAGTACTTC. Based on the CDR3 plus reference TRBV5-4 and TRBJ2-5, the full variable domain is ETGVTQSPTHLIKTRGQQVTLRCSSQSGHNTVSWYQQALGQGPQFIFQYYREEENGRGNFPPRFSGLQFPNYSSELNVNALELDDSALYLCASSLTSRVETQYFGPGTRLLVL.

The chain joins TRBV18 to TRBJ1-6; TRBD1 matches 9 bases. V gave up 9 bases and J gave up 8 bases; unmatched junction bases: 5. The CDR3 totals 13 residues. Germline-derived CDR1 and CDR2 are KGHSH and LQKENI. Written as DNA, the CDR3 is TGTGCCAGTGTCCGGGACAGGGATTCACCCCTCCACTTT. Translation: CASVRDRDSPLHF.

As concerns this clone: The identical CDR3 is also encoded by other nucleotide sequences in the sample. The chain carries TRBV6-5 and TRBJ2-2, with D possibly being TRBD1 (6 bases). Trimming left V 5 bases short and J 4 bases short, with 11 bases between. The CDR3 is 14 residues long. Per germline, CDR1 MNHEY and CDR2 SVGAGI. CDR3 region: CASSRDRRTGELFF. Here the CDR3 DNA reads TGTGCCAGCAGTCGAGACAGGCGCACCGGGGAGCTGTTTTTT.

Comments on this clone: Germline is not matched at one junction end, which may reflect a read error. The CDR3 region has the DNA TGTGCCAGCAGTTACGCGGCAGGAGAATCTAATAAAAAACTGTTTTTT. Its translation is CASSYAAGESNKKLFF. The gene calls are TRBV6-6 and TRBJ1-4; D unresolved. The CDR3 loop spans 16 amino acids. The germline gives CDR1 MNHNY, CDR2 SVGAGI (reference sequence).

V gene TRBV18 combines with J gene TRBJ1-2; D may be TRBD1 (5 bases). There are 14 residues in the CDR3. The germline V gene has CDR1 KGHSH and CDR2 LQKENI. Trimming took 2 bases from V and 3 from J, leaving 10 bases between them. This CDR3 reads CASSPETDHYGYTF. The CDR3 DNA reads as TGTGCCAGCTCACCAGAGACAGACCACTATGGCTACACCTTC.

The CDR3 region has the DNA TGTGCCAGCAGCCAAGGCAAGGGGCAGTTCTTC. Protein product: CASSQGKGQFF. V usage is TRBV4-2 and J usage is TRBJ2-1; no firm D call. Deletions cut 1 base from V and 12 bases from J, with 7 bases between. CDR3 length equals 11 residues. The germline V gene has CDR1 LGHNA and CDR2 YNFKEQ.

This chain links TRBV2 with TRBJ1-4, with D tentatively TRBD1 (6 bases). Deletions cut 5 bases from V and 8 bases from J, with 15 bases between. Germline V lookup: CDR1 SNHLY, CDR2 FYNNEI. This CDR3 spans 14 amino acids. CDR3 region: CASSWAGVVEKLFF. The CDR3 DNA follows: TGTGCCAGCAGTTGGGCAGGGGTCGTGGAAAAACTGTTTTTT.